This is a list of T cell receptor beta chains from one sample in a study of OX40 agonist ivuxolimab in advanced cancers. Using immunoSEQ multiplex PCR, the repertoire was profiled, and TCRdb retains in-frame clones only, with some absent. The sample holds approximately 100,000 clones, roughly 91% seen once. The sequences come from CD4+ or CD8+ T cells sorted from blood, collected in a trial of the OX40 agonist ivuxolimab. Receptor source: an adult with an advanced solid tumor such as melanoma, head and neck, liver or kidney cancer. The CDR3 runs from the conserved cysteine through the conserved F or W. Fields, in order: V gene, D gene, clone size, J gene, CDR3 DNA, CDR3 protein. D genes are given only for firm matches. A row's size may be missing; if present it is once, few, many or a size class.

TRBV5-1,-,-,TRBJ2-2,TGCGCCAGCAGGGCCAGGGCCCCCGGGGAGCTGTTTTTT,CASRARAPGELFF
TRBV6-5,TRBD2,-,TRBJ2-2,TGTGCCAGCAGTTACAGGCGGGAGGTGGGAACCGGGGAGCTGTTTTTT,CASSYRREVGTGELFF
TRBV7-9,-,-,TRBJ2-5,TGTGCCAGCAGCTTTTGGAGCGGGACCCAGTACTTC,CASSFWSGTQYF
TRBV15,-,-,TRBJ2-5,TGTGCCACCAGCAGAGATATACAGTCGGAGACCCAGTACTTC,CATSRDIQSETQYF
TRBV28,TRBD1,-,TRBJ2-3,TGTGCCAGCAGTTTTACAGGGGGCTCGACAGATACGCAGTATTTT,CASSFTGGSTDTQYF
TRBV19,-,-,TRBJ2-7,TGTGCCAGTAGTATCACAGGCGCCCTAGGCGAGCAGTACTTC,CASSITGALGEQYF
TRBV5-1,-,once,TRBJ1-2,TGCGCCAGCAGCTCCGACGGGACCTGGCTCGGCTACACCTTC,CASSSDGTWLGYTF
TRBV6-6,-,-,TRBJ1-2,TGTGCCAGCAGTTACTCGTACAGGGACTATGGCTACACCTTC,CASSYSYRDYGYTF
TRBV4-3,TRBD1,-,TRBJ1-2,TGCGCCAGCAGCCAAGATGGACAGGGGGCCTATGGCTACACCTTC,CASSQDGQGAYGYTF
TRBV25-1,TRBD1,-,TRBJ1-5,TGTGCCAGCAGTGAAAAAGGGGGCATCGAGCCCCAGCATTTT,CASSEKGGIEPQHF
TRBV5-5,-,-,TRBJ2-7,TGTGCCAGCAGCCCCCGGGACGCATCCTACGAGCAGTACTTC,CASSPRDASYEQYF
TRBV11-2,-,-,TRBJ2-2,TGTGCCAGCACCCCGAGGTCTGGAAACACCGGGGAGCTGTTTTTT,CASTPRSGNTGELFF
TRBV5-4,-,-,TRBJ2-7,TGTGCCAGCAGCTTGGGTCAGGGCAGCTCCTACGAGCAGTACTTC,CASSLGQGSSYEQYF
TRBV19,TRBD1,-,TRBJ2-7,TGTGCCAGTAGTGGACAGGAAAGCTCCTACGAGCAGTACTTC,CASSGQESSYEQYF
TRBV5-1,-,-,TRBJ2-5,TGCGCCAGCAGCTTGGCCGGGACACCCACCCAAGAGACCCAGTACTTC,CASSLAGTPTQETQYF
TRBV9,-,-,TRBJ1-4,TGTGCCAGCAGCGTAGGCCTACAACTAGGTGAAAAACTGTTTTTT,CASSVGLQLGEKLFF
TRBV5-1,-,-,TRBJ2-5,TGCGCCAGCAGCTTTTTTGGGGGGGCCGTATCCCAAGAGACCCAGTACTTC,CASSFFGGAVSQETQYF
TRBV6-5,TRBD1,-,TRBJ1-3,TGTGCCAGCAGTTACTCTTACAGGGGCTCTGGAAACACCATATATTTT,CASSYSYRGSGNTIYF
TRBV7-2,TRBD1,-,TRBJ2-7,TGTGCCAGCAGCACACAGGGGGGCGACGAGCAGTACTTC,CASSTQGGDEQYF
TRBV9,-,-,TRBJ2-6,TGTGCCAGCGATAGACTCAAACAAAGTCGGGCCAACGTCCTGACTTTC,CASDRLKQSRANVLTF
TRBV4-3,-,-,TRBJ2-1,TGCGCCAGCAGCCAAGATTTGAGCCGGAGCTCCTACAATGAGCAGTTCTTC,CASSQDLSRSSYNEQFF
TRBV18,-,-,TRBJ2-3,TGTGCCAGCTCACCTGGGACGGATCGGACGCAGTATTTT,CASSPGTDRTQYF
TRBV2,-,-,TRBJ2-1,TGTGCCAGCAGTGAAGCAATCGGGGCTAAGTTCTTC,CASSEAIGAKFF
TRBV18,-,-,TRBJ2-7,TGTGCCAGCTCACCTCGGCAGGGGAGTACGCACGAGCAGTACTTC,CASSPRQGSTHEQYF
TRBV18,TRBD1,-,TRBJ2-7,TGTGCCAGCTCACCACCCGGGACAGGAGTCGGCGAGCAGTACTTC,CASSPPGTGVGEQYF
TRBV19,TRBD1,-,TRBJ1-1,TGTGCCAGCCACCGGGACAGGAGTAACCCTGAAGCTTTCTTT,CASHRDRSNPEAFF
TRBV18,TRBD1,-,TRBJ2-5,TGTGCCAGCTCACCGGGACAGGGGAAGGTAGAGACCCAGTACTTC,CASSPGQGKVETQYF
TRBV7-9,TRBD1,few,TRBJ2-7,TGTGCCAGCAGCTACCCAGGGACAGGGGAGGGCGAGCAGTACTTC,CASSYPGTGEGEQYF
TRBV19,TRBD1,-,TRBJ2-1,TGTGCCAGTAGTATCGCCGGGACAGGGAAGTTGGGGCAGTTCTTC,CASSIAGTGKLGQFF
TRBV29-1,-,once,TRBJ1-1,TGCAGCGTTTGGACAGTTGTGAACACTGAAGCTTTCTTT,CSVWTVVNTEAFF
TRBV23-1,-,-,TRBJ2-7,TGCGCCAGCAGTGGGGGAGACGAGCAGTACTTC,CASSGGDEQYF
TRBV4-3,TRBD2,-,TRBJ2-1,TGCGCCAGCAGCCAAGCGTGGAGGACTAGCGGGAGAAATGAGCAGTTCTTC,CASSQAWRTSGRNEQFF
TRBV19,-,-,TRBJ1-2,TGTGCCAGTAGTATTCGAGGACGGATCAACTATGGCTACACCTTC,CASSIRGRINYGYTF
TRBV9,-,-,TRBJ1-2,TGTGCCAGCAGCGTAGCTACGGGGTACTATGGCTACACCTTC,CASSVATGYYGYTF
TRBV11-2,-,once,TRBJ2-3,TGTGCCAGCAGCTTAGCAGGGGCCGGAACAGATACGCAGTATTTT,CASSLAGAGTDTQYF
TRBV19,-,-,TRBJ1-1,TGTGCCAGTAGAGACTTAACAGTGAACACTGAAGCTTTCTTT,CASRDLTVNTEAFF
TRBV7-6,-,once,TRBJ2-1,TGTGCCAGCGCTAGGGATACGAAGCAGTTCTTC,CASARDTKQFF
TRBV7-3,-,-,TRBJ2-7,TGTGCCAGCAGCTTAACGCCGGGGGCGACGTCCGAGCAGTACTTC,CASSLTPGATSEQYF
TRBV28,-,once,TRBJ1-5,TGTGCCAGCATCCCCTCCGGGGGAAATAGCAATCAGCCCCAGCATTTT,CASIPSGGNSNQPQHF
TRBV4-1,-,-,TRBJ1-1,TGCGCCAGCAGCCAAGATACCCGACGGGACACTGAAGCTTTCTTT,CASSQDTRRDTEAFF
TRBV5-1,TRBD2,-,TRBJ2-5,TGCGCCAGCAGCAAGGGACTAGCGGGAGTGGAGACCCAGTACTTC,CASSKGLAGVETQYF
TRBV27,-,-,TRBJ2-5,TGTGCCAGCAGTTTATGGGCTTTACAAGAGACCCAGTACTTC,CASSLWALQETQYF
TRBV2,-,-,TRBJ2-3,TGTGCCAGCAGAGACACAGAGAAAAGCACAGATACGCAGTATTTT,CASRDTEKSTDTQYF
TRBV7-2,-,-,TRBJ2-1,TGTGCCAGCAGCTTTTGGGGGGACGCCTACAATGAGCAGTTCTTC,CASSFWGDAYNEQFF
TRBV14,-,-,TRBJ2-7,TGTGCCAGCAGCCAAGGTCGGTCGGCATACGAGCAGTACTTC,CASSQGRSAYEQYF
TRBV27,-,-,TRBJ2-1,TGTGCCAGCAGTGTGGGGTTAAATGAGCAGTTCTTC,CASSVGLNEQFF
TRBV28,-,-,TRBJ2-1,TGTGCCAGCAGTCAATTCCGCCCGGGAACAAAAGAGGGTGAGCAGTTCTTC,CASSQFRPGTKEGEQFF
TRBV2,TRBD2,-,TRBJ2-3,TGTGCCAGCAGTGGGCTAGCGGGATTTACAGATACGCAGTATTTT,CASSGLAGFTDTQYF
TRBV18,TRBD2,-,TRBJ2-5,TGTGCCAGCTCACCCGGAGCGGGAACGCGGGAGACCCAGTACTTC,CASSPGAGTRETQYF
TRBV19,TRBD2,few,TRBJ2-4,TGTGCCAGTAGTATCGTAGCGGGAGCCCCTCTCAACATTCAGTACTTC,CASSIVAGAPLNIQYF
TRBV28,TRBD1,-,TRBJ1-1,TGTGCCAGCAGTAAATGGGACAGGGGGAGGGCTGAAGCTTTCTTT,CASSKWDRGRAEAFF
TRBV11-2,-,-,TRBJ1-2,TGTGCCAGCAGCTTTACCGCGGGGCCGTCGGACGGCTACACCTTC,CASSFTAGPSDGYTF
TRBV5-1,TRBD2,-,TRBJ2-1,TGCGCCAGCAGCCCGGGAGGGACTAGCGGGAGAACCTACAATGAGCAGTTCTTC,CASSPGGTSGRTYNEQFF
TRBV4-3,-,-,TRBJ1-5,TGCGCCAGCAGCCAAGATCGGGCAGGAGTTGCGCCCCAGCATTTT,CASSQDRAGVAPQHF
TRBV7-9,TRBD2,-,TRBJ2-7,TGTGCCAGCAGCTCACTTAGCGGGAGTTCCCACGAGCAGTACTTC,CASSSLSGSSHEQYF